This TCR beta chain was sequenced in a study of molecular identifiers for immune sequencing clone quantification. Study-wide context: Across replicate runs, RNA obtained from around 20,000 or 100,000 naive CD8 cells was divided into five, with four undergoing sequencing.

TCRdb recomputed calls from the PCR reads with MiXCR, one row per CDR3 protein. There are approximately 670,000 distinct CDR3 sequences in the sample; 20% occur only once, and 0.7% to 1% lies in the top ten. In germline, CDR1 is MGHDK, CDR2 SYGVNS. This CDR3 comprises 16 residues. Trimming cost V 5 bases and J 3 bases; bases outside gene matches: 12. This clonotype was detected many times. Sequenced: naive CD8+ T cells from blood, with Jurkat cell RNA spiked in. The subset was: FACS-sorted CD8+CD4-CCR7+CD45RA+ naive T cells. The chain links TRBV25-1 to TRBJ2-7; 8 nucleotides agree with TRBD1. This clonotype was obtained from a human donor in good health. Some libraries in this study had Jurkat cell RNA spiked in. CDR3 nucleotides: TGTGCCAGCAGTCCATTACAGGGACAGGAACACTACGAGCAGTACTTC. Its protein product is CASSPLQGQEHYEQYF.